The next 20 T cell receptor beta chains were all read from a single sample in a study of blood T cell repertoires in COVID-19. The repertoire was sequenced with immunoSEQ multiplex PCR; TCRdb's copy has only in-frame clones and lacks some. The sample includes 65,000 to 95,000 clones, 84% of them seen just once. The sample comprised peripheral blood. The receptors were gathered from a woman aged 45-60 years with acute or convalescent COVID-19.

The chain links TRBV7-9 to TRBJ2-1, with 10 bases that match TRBD2. From germline, CDR1 is SEHNR and CDR2 FQNEAQ (reference sequence). With 1 base clipped from V and 9 bases from J, the junction kept 12 bases outside the gene matches. The CDR3 runs 17 residues. CDR3 loop: CASSLGGGIAGGREQFF. The CDR3 DNA follows: TGTGCCAGCAGCTTAGGTGGGGGCATAGCGGGAGGTCGTGAGCAGTTCTTC.

The rearrangement uses TRBV5-1 and TRBJ2-1; D is perhaps TRBD2 (6 bases). Between the trimmed V and J ends, which lost 5 bases and 9 bases, there was a span of 15 bases. There are 13 residues in the CDR3. Germline CDR1 and CDR2: SGHRS and YFSETQ. This CDR3 is CASREGEGGEQFF. The CDR3 region has the DNA TGCGCCAGCAGAGAGGGCGAGGGAGGTGAGCAGTTCTTC.

The chain has TRBV6-6 and TRBJ1-1; a possible D gene is TRBD1 (6 bases). V lost 6 bases and J 0 bases, leaving 14 bases between the germline ends. This CDR3 contains 15 residues. The germline CDR1 and CDR2 sequences are MNHNY and SVGAGI (reference sequence). CDR3 amino acids: CASSQMDSVNTEAFF. The CDR3, as DNA: TGTGCCAGCAGCCAGATGGACAGTGTGAACACTGAAGCTTTCTTT.

V and J are TRBV30 and TRBJ2-7, with TRBD2 matching over 10 bases. This CDR3 contains 14 residues. CDR1 is GTSNPN and CDR2 is SVGIG in the germline V gene (reference sequence). V lost 5 bases and J lost 4; bases outside the gene matches: 8. CDR3: CAWATSGITYEQYF. CDR3 DNA sequence: TGTGCCTGGGCAACTAGCGGGATAACTTACGAGCAGTACTTC.

Only a few counts were recorded for this clone. The chain uses TRBV30 and TRBJ2-2, with D possibly matching TRBD1 (6 bases). V dropped 5 bases and J dropped 5 bases, with 12 bases sitting between them. The CDR3 runs to 13 residues. Looked up from germline, CDR1 is GTSNPN and CDR2 is SVGIG (reference sequence). The CDR3: CAWDYRATGELFF. The DNA for the CDR3 is TGTGCCTGGGATTACAGGGCGACCGGGGAGCTGTTTTTT.

The chain is built from TRBV27 and TRBJ2-4, with 8 bases matching TRBD2. The CDR3 is 16 amino acids. J gave up 3 bases and V 5 bases, and 9 bases lay outside the gene matches. From germline, CDR1 is MNHEY and CDR2 SMNVEV (reference sequence). DNA of the CDR3: TGTGCCAGCAGTGGGACCGGGACTAGGGGCAAAAACATTCAGTACTTC. Its protein is CASSGTGTRGKNIQYF.

Only one count was recorded for this clone. CDR3 region: CASTGQTGSGETQYF. The CDR3 DNA is TGTGCCAGCACCGGGCAGACAGGGTCAGGGGAGACCCAGTACTTC. The V gene is TRBV5-6, the J gene TRBJ2-5; TRBD1 aligns across 7 bases. Germline CDR1 and CDR2: SGHDT and YYEEEE. V was clipped by 6 bases and J by 5 bases; unmatched bases: 13. The CDR3 consists of 15 residues.

This CDR3 is CASSKRGSEAFF. For the CDR3, the DNA is TGTGCCAGCAGTAAAAGGGGGAGTGAAGCTTTCTTT. J is TRBJ1-1 and V is TRBV28, with D maybe TRBD1 (6 bases). The V gene's germline CDR1 is MDHEN and CDR2 SYDVKM. This CDR3 has 12 amino acids. V shed 5 bases and J shed 7 bases, with 11 bases lying between them.

J is TRBJ1-5 and V is TRBV19; D unclear. CDR1 is LNHDA, CDR2 SQIVND, per germline (reference sequence). The length of the CDR3 is 16 residues. V was cut by 3 bases and J by 0 bases, with 12 bases left in between. This chain's CDR3 is CASSILDYYSNQPQHF. The CDR3 DNA is TGTGCCAGTAGTATCCTAGACTACTATAGCAATCAGCCCCAGCATTTT.

The chain has TRBV7-2 and TRBJ1-2; D is perhaps TRBD1 (6 bases). This CDR3 has 13 residues. Looked up from germline, CDR1 is SGHTA and CDR2 is FQGNSA. Trimming took 1 base from V and 5 from J, leaving 8 bases between them. The CDR3 nucleotides read TGTGCCAGCAGCTTAGGGCAGGGGTATGGCTACACCTTC. Translated: CASSLGQGYGYTF.

This chain joins TRBV6-1 and TRBJ1-5; D uncertain. The germline CDR1 and CDR2 sequences are MNHNS and SASEGT. The CDR3 length is 17 residues. V shed 2 bases and J shed 3 bases, with 17 bases lying between them. The CDR3 DNA reads as TGTGCCAGCAGTGAACGGAGGACCGGTACTAACAATCAGCCCCAGCATTTT. As protein: CASSERRTGTNNQPQHF.

J is TRBJ2-1 and V is TRBV11-2; TRBD2 aligns across 15 bases. Looked up from germline, CDR1 is SGHAT and CDR2 is FQNNGV. CDR3 length equals 16 residues. Trimming removed 3 bases from V and 7 bases from J; junction bases left unmatched: 4. As DNA, the CDR3 is TGTGCCAGCAGCTTCGGACTAGCGGGGGGGCTAAATGAGCAGTTCTTC. As protein: CASSFGLAGGLNEQFF.

This chain connects TRBV18 to TRBJ1-2; possibly TRBD1 for D (5 bases). Trimming left V 2 bases short and J 0 bases short, with 10 bases between. CDR3 length equals 15 residues. Germline CDR1 and CDR2: KGHSH and LQKENI. CDR3 region: CASSPMDTTNYGYTF. CDR3 coding DNA: TGTGCCAGCTCACCAATGGACACTACTAACTATGGCTACACCTTC. The full variable domain, in which reference TRBV18 and TRBJ1-2 provide the parts outside the CDR3, is NAGVMQNPRHLVRRRGQEARLRCSPMKGHSHVYWYRQLPEEGLKFMVYLQKENIIDESGMPKERFSAEFPKEGPSILRIQQVVRGDSAAYFCASSPMDTTNYGYTFGSGTRLTVV.

The chain is built from TRBV28 and TRBJ2-7, with 10 bases that match TRBD1. V lost 6 bases and J lost 3; bases outside the gene matches: 2. Germline V gene lookup returns CDR1 MDHEN and CDR2 SYDVKM. This CDR3 is 13 amino acids long. CDR3 in DNA: TGTGCCAGCAGGGGGACAGGGGTCTACGAGCAGTACTTC. It specifies CASRGTGVYEQYF.

V usage is TRBV2 and J usage is TRBJ1-6; 7 positions match TRBD1. Trimming cost V 8 bases and J 7 bases; bases outside gene matches: 8. The CDR3 length is 14 residues. Germline CDR1 and CDR2: SNHLY and FYNNEI. This chain's CDR3 is CASRQGGLNSPLHF. DNA of the CDR3: TGTGCCAGCCGTCAGGGGGGACTCAATTCACCCCTCCACTTT. Combining the CDR3 with reference TRBV2 and TRBJ1-6 gives the whole variable domain EPEVTQTPSHQVTQMGQEVILRCVPISNHLYFYWYRQILGQKVEFLVSFYNNEISEKSEIFDDQFSVERPDGSNFTLKIRSTKLEDSAMYFCASRQGGLNSPLHFGNGTRLTVT.

The chain carries TRBV28 and TRBJ2-7; 9 nucleotides line up with TRBD1. The CDR3 is 17 amino acids. Trimming removed 10 bases from V and 3 bases from J; junction bases left unmatched: 19. The germline CDR1 and CDR2 sequences are MDHEN and SYDVKM. CDR3 DNA sequence: TGTGCCATCACGACAAATACTGGGACAGGGTACGACTACGAGCAGTACTTC. Translation: CAITTNTGTGYDYEQYF.

The V call is TRBV7-8, the J call TRBJ1-5; no firm D call. The CDR3 is made up of 15 amino acids. Germline-derived CDR1 and CDR2 are SGHVS and FQNEAQ. V gave up 5 bases and J gave up 4 bases, with 15 bases separating them. This CDR3 reads CASSPLGPVNQPQHF. DNA for the CDR3: TGTGCCAGCAGCCCACTAGGACCCGTAAATCAGCCCCAGCATTTT.

The rearrangement joins TRBV2 to TRBJ2-3; a weak D match, TRBD1 (6 bases). The CDR3 totals 14 residues. V was pared by 5 bases and J by 3 bases, with 12 bases between. Germline CDR1 and CDR2: SNHLY and FYNNEI. The CDR3 bases are TGTGCCAGCAGTCCGGACAGCAATACAGATACGCAGTATTTT. It encodes CASSPDSNTDTQYF.

This chain uses TRBV19 with TRBJ1-2, with 8 positions matching TRBD1. Germline V CDR1 and CDR2: LNHDA, SQIVND (reference sequence). The CDR3 is 14 residues long. The ends lost 7 bases at V and 8 bases at J; junction bases unmatched: 12. Here the CDR3 reads CASNVDRGLGGYTF. CDR3 DNA: TGTGCCAGTAATGTTGACAGGGGATTAGGAGGCTACACCTTC.

This chain joins TRBV11-3 and TRBJ1-4; a weak D match, TRBD1 (5 bases). The germline V gene has CDR1 SGHNT and CDR2 YENEEA. Trimming cost V 0 bases and J 10 bases, with 9 bases left between them. The CDR3 spans 13 residues. Here the CDR3 reads CASSLDYGGKLFF. The DNA for the CDR3 is TGTGCCAGCAGCTTAGATTACGGGGGAAAACTGTTTTTT. The full variable domain, with the rest looked up from reference TRBV11-3 and TRBJ1-4, is EAGVVQSPRYKIIEKKQPVAFWCNPISGHNTLYWYLQNLGQGPELLIRYENEEAVDDSQLPKDRFSAERLKGVDSTLKIQPAELGDSAVYLCASSLDYGGKLFFGSGTQLSVL.